Here is one T cell receptor beta chain with its context. The CDR3 runs 15 residues. Germline V lookup: CDR1 SQVTM, CDR2 ANQGSEA. TCRdb derives one entry per CDR3 protein from the 5' RACE reads, leaving out DNA. In all, the sample yields some 170,000 distinct CDR3 sequences. These data belong to a study of monozygotic twins with inflammatory bowel disease. This clonotype was obtained from a human donor with ulcerative colitis or Crohn's disease, or a healthy co-twin of an affected twin (not recorded which). Specimen: blood. This chain links TRBV29-1 with TRBJ2-1; TCRdb reports TRBD2, a call that lacks DNA to check it against. CDR3 sequence: CSVRTSGGAWNEQFF.